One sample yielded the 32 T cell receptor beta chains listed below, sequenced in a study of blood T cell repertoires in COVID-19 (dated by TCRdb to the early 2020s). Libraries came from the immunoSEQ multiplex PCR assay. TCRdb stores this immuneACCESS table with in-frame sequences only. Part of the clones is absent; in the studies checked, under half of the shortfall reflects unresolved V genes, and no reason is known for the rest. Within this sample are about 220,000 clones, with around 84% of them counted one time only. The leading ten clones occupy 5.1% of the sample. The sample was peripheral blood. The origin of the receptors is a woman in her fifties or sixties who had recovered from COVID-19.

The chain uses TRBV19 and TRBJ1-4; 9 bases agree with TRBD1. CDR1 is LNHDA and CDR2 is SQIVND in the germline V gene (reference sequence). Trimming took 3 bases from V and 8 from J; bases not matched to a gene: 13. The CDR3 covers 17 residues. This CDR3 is CASSIGWGTGTVEKLFF. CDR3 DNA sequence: TGTGCCAGTAGTATTGGTTGGGGGACAGGGACGGTCGAAAAACTGTTTTTT.

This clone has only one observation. CDR3 residues: CATSPGQVFEQYF. The CDR3 region has the DNA TGTGCCACCTCCCCGGGACAGGTTTTCGAGCAGTACTTC. The chain combines TRBV2 with TRBJ2-7, with TRBD1 identical over 8 bases. Looked up from germline, CDR1 is SNHLY and CDR2 is FYNNEI. The CDR3 sequence is 13 residues long. Trimming at V came to 10 bases and at J to 6 bases, leaving 11 bases not matched to a gene.

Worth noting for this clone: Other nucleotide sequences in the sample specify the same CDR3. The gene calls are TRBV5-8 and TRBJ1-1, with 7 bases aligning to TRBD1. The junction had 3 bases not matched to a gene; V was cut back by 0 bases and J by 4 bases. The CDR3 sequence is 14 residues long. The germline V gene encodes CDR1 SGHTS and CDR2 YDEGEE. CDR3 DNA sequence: TGTGCCAGCAGCTTGGGACAGGGAATCACTGAAGCTTTCTTT. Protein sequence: CASSLGQGITEAFF.

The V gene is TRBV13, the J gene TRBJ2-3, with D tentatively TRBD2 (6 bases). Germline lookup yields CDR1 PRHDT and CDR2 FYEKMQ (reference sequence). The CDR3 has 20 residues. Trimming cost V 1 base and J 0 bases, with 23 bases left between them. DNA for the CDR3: TGTGCCAGCAGCTTAGAATATTTAGGGAGGAAGAAGACTAGCACAGATACGCAGTATTTT. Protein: CASSLEYLGRKKTSTDTQYF.

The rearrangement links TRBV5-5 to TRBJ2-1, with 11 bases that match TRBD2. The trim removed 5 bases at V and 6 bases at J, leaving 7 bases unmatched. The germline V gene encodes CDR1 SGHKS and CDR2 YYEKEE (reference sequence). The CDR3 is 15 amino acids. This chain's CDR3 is CASSLTSGGFNEQFF. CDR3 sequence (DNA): TGTGCCAGCAGTCTTACTAGCGGGGGATTCAATGAGCAGTTCTTC.

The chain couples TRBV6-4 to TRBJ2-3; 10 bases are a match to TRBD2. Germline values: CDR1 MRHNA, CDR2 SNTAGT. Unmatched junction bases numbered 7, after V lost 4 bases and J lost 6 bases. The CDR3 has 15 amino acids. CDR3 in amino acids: CASSASSGGRDTQYF. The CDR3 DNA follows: TGTGCCAGCAGTGCAAGTAGCGGGGGGAGGGATACGCAGTATTTT.

CDR3 sequence (DNA): TGTGCCAGCAGCTTTAGGCGGGGCGGTACCAATGAGCAGTTCTTC. Protein sequence: CASSFRRGGTNEQFF. This rearrangement joins TRBV5-4 to TRBJ2-1; D perhaps matches TRBD2 (6 bases). The germline gives CDR1 SGHNT, CDR2 YYREEE (reference sequence). V was clipped by 2 bases and J by 6 bases, with 15 bases between them. The CDR3 has 15 residues.

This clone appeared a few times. CDR3 DNA: TGTGCCAGCAGGCCGAGGGCTACAGGGCTGGAGACCCAGTACTTC. This sequence encodes CASRPRATGLETQYF. The genes are TRBV7-2 and TRBJ2-5, with D maybe TRBD1 (6 bases). Germline V CDR1 and CDR2: SGHTA, FQGNSA. The CDR3 covers 15 residues. V was pared by 6 bases and J by 5 bases, with 19 bases between.

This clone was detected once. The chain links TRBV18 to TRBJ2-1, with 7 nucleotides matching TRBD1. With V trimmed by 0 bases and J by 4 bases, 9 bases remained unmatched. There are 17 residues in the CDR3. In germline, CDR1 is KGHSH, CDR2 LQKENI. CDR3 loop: CASSPPASGQTYNEQFF. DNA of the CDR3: TGTGCCAGCTCACCACCAGCCTCGGGACAGACTTACAATGAGCAGTTCTTC.

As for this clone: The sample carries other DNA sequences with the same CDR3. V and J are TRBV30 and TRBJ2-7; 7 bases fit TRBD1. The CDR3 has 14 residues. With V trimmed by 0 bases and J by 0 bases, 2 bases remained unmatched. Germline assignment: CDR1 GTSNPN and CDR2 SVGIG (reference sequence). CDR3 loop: CAWSVAGGSYEQYF. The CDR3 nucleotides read TGTGCCTGGAGTGTAGCAGGGGGCTCCTACGAGCAGTACTTC.

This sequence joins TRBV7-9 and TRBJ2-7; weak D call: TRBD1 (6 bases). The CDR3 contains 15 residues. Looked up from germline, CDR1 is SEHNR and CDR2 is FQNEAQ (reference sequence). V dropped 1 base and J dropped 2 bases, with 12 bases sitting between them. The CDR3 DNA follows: TGTGCCAGCAGCTTAGGCCCAGGGGAAGCCTACGAGCAGTACTTC. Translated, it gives CASSLGPGEAYEQYF.

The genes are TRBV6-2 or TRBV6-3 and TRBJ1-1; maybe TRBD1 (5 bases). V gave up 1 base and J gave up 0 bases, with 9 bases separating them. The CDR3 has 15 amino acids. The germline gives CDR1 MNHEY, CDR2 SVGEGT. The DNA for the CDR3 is TGTGCCAGCAGTTACTTCGACAGATTGAACACTGAAGCTTTCTTT. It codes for CASSYFDRLNTEAFF.

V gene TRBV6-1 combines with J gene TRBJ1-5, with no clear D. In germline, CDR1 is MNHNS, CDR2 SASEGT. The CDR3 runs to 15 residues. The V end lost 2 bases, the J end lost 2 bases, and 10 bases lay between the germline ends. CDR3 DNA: TGTGCCAGCAGTGAACCGACTCGGGGCAATCAGCCCCAGCATTTT. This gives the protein CASSEPTRGNQPQHF.

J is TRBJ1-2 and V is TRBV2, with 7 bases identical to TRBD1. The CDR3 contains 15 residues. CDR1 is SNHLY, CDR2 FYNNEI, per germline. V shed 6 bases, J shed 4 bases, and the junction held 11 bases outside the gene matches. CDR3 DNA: TGTGCCAGCAGGGGGGACAGCACGACGGTCTATGGCTACACCTTC. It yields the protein CASRGDSTTVYGYTF.

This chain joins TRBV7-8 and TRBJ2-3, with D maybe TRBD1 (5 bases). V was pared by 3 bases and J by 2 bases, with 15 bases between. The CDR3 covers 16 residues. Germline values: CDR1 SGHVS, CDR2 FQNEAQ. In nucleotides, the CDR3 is TGTGCCAGCAGCTTTGACAGCCAGCTGTCCACAGATACGCAGTATTTT. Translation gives CASSFDSQLSTDTQYF.

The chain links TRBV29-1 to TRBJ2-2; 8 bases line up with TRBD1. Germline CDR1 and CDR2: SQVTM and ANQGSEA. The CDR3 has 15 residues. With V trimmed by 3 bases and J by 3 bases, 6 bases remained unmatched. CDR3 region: CSVEEQGVYTGELFF. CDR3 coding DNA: TGCAGCGTTGAGGAACAGGGGGTGTACACCGGGGAGCTGTTTTTT.

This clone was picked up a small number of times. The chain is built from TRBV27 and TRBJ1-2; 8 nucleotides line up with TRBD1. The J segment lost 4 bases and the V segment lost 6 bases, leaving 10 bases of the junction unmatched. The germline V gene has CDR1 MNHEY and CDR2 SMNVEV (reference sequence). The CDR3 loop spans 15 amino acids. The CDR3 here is CASRKTGAPAYGYTF. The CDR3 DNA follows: TGTGCCAGCAGGAAGACAGGGGCCCCCGCCTATGGCTACACCTTC.

This CDR3 reads CASSLAGVAGNTIYF. CDR3 nucleotide sequence: TGTGCCAGCAGCTTAGCAGGGGTCGCTGGAAACACCATATATTTT. V usage is TRBV7-2 and J usage is TRBJ1-3; possibly TRBD1 for D (5 bases). CDR3 length: 15 residues. Per germline, CDR1 SGHTA and CDR2 FQGNSA. Deletions cut 0 bases from V and 2 bases from J, with 8 bases between.

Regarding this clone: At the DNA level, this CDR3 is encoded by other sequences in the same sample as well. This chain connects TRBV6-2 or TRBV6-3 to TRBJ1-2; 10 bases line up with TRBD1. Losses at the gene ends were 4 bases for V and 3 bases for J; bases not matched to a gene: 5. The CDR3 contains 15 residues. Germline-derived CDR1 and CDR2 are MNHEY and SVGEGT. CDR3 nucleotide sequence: TGTGCCAGCAGTTCCCCTGGACAGGGGGACTATGGCTACACCTTC. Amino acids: CASSSPGQGDYGYTF.

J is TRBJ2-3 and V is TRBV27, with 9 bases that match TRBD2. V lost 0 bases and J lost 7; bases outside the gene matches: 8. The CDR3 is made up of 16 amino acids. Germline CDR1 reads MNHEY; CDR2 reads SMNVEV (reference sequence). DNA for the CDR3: TGTGCCAGCAGTTTATCTTTCCTAGCGGGGTTACATACGCAGTATTTT. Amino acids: CASSLSFLAGLHTQYF.

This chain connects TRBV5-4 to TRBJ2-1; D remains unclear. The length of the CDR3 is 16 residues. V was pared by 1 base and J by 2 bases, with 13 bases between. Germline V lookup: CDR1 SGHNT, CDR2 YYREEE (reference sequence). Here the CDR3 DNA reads TGTGCCAGCAGCTTGAACCGACTCAATCCCTACAATGAGCAGTTCTTC. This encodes CASSLNRLNPYNEQFF. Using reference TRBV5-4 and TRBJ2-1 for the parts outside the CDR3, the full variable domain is ETGVTQSPTHLIKTRGQQVTLRCSSQSGHNTVSWYQQALGQGPQFIFQYYREEENGRGNFPPRFSGLQFPNYSSELNVNALELDDSALYLCASSLNRLNPYNEQFFGPGTRLTVL.

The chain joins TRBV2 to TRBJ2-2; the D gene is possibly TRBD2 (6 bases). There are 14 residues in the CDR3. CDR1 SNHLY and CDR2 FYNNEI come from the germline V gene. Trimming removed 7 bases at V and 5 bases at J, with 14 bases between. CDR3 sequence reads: CASISRGPTGELFF. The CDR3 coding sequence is TGTGCCAGCATCTCGCGGGGACCTACCGGGGAGCTGTTTTTT.

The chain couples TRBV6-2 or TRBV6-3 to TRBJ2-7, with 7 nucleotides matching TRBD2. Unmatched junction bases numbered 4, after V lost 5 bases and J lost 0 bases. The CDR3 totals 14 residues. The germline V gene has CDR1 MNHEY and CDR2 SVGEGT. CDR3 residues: CASSSRGSSYEQYF. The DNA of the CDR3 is TGTGCCAGCAGTAGCCGCGGGAGCTCCTACGAGCAGTACTTC.

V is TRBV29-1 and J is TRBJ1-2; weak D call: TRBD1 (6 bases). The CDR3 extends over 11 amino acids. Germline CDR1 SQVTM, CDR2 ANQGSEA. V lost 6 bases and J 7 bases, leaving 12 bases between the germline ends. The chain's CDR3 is CSVYRESGYTF. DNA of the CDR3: TGCAGCGTGTACAGGGAGTCTGGCTACACCTTC. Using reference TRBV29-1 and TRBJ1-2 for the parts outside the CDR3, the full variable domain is SAVISQKPSRDICQRGTSLTIQCQVDSQVTMMFWYRQQPGQSLTLIATANQGSEATYESGFVIDKFPISRPNLTFSTLTVSNMSPEDSSIYLCSVYRESGYTFGSGTRLTVV.

CDR3 nucleotides: TGTGCCTGGACCCGAGGGACTAGATTAAATCCCGGGGAGCTGTTTTTT. This sequence encodes CAWTRGTRLNPGELFF. This chain connects TRBV30 to TRBJ2-2, with 8 bases matching TRBD2. The CDR3 loop spans 16 amino acids. Per the germline V gene, CDR1 is GTSNPN and CDR2 is SVGIG (reference sequence). The V and J ends lost 4 bases and 6 bases, in that order; junction bases with no gene match: 13.

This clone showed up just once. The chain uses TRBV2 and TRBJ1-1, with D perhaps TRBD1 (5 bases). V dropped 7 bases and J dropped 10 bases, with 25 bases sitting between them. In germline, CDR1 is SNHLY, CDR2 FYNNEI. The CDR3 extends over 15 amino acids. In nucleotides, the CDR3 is TGTGCCAGCATCTTACTCCCGATTGGGGCTAGAGGAGCTTTCTTT. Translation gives CASILLPIGARGAFF.

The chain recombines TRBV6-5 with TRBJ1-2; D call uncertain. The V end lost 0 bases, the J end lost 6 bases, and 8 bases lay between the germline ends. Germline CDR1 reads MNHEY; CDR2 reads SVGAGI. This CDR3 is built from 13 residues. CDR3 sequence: CASSYSFRDGYTF. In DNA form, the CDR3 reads TGTGCCAGCAGTTACTCGTTTCGGGATGGCTACACCTTC.

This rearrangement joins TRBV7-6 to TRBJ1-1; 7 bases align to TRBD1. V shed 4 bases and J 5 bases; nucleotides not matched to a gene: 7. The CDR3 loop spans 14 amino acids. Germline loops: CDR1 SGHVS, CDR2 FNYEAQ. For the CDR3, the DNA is TGTGCCAGCAGCTCAGTGAGGGGGCAGACTGAAGCTTTCTTT. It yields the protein CASSSVRGQTEAFF.

As DNA, the CDR3 is TGCGCCAGCAGCTTGGGGACTGATGAAAAACTGTTTTTT. This encodes CASSLGTDEKLFF. The J gene is TRBJ1-4, the V gene TRBV5-1; D is ambiguous. The CDR3 runs 13 residues. With 0 bases removed from V and 6 bases from J, the gap between germline ends came to 6 bases. In germline, CDR1 is SGHRS, CDR2 YFSETQ.

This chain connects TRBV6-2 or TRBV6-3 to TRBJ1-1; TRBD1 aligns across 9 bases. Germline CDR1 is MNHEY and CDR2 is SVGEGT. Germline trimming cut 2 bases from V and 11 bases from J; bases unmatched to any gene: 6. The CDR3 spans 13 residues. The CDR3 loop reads CASSYGDRVTAFF. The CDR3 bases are TGTGCCAGCAGTTACGGGGACAGGGTCACGGCTTTCTTT.

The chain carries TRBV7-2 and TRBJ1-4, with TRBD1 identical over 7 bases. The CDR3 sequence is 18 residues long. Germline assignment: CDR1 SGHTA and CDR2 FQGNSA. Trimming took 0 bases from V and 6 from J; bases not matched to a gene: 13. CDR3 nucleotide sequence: TGTGCCAGCAGCTTAGCAAGCGATGGGGCAGGGGGAGATGAAAAACTGTTTTTT. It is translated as CASSLASDGAGGDEKLFF.

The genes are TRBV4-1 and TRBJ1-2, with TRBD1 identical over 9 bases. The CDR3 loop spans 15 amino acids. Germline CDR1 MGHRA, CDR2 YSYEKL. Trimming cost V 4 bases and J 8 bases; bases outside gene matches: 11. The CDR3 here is CASSLRGQGLMGYTF. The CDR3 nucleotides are TGCGCCAGCAGCCTCAGGGGACAGGGACTGATGGGCTACACCTTC.